The rows below give T cell receptor beta chains drawn from one sample of a study of lymphopenia after photon versus proton radiotherapy. Generated by immunoSEQ multiplex PCR, the TCRdb table keeps only in-frame clones and is missing some. Here the sample spans around 35,000 clones, over 75% being singletons. The sample here was peripheral blood, taken from a patient treated with photon-based radiotherapy. These receptors were collected from a man over 45 with gastric cancer. Each CDR3 is given with its conserved first and last residue. D genes are given only for firm matches. Clone sizes are given selectively: once, few, many, or a class where the clone is expanded.

. TRBJ2-7 TRBD2 TRBV14 TGTGCCAGCAGCCAAGACCCAGCGGGGAACTCCTACGAGCAGTACTTC CASSQDPAGNSYEQYF
. TRBJ2-7 . TRBV29-1 TGCAGCGTTGTTCCAACAGGGACAACCTACGAGCAGTACTTC CSVVPTGTTYEQYF
. TRBJ2-7 . TRBV11-3 TGTGCCAGCAGCTTTGGACAGTCCTACGAGCAGTACTTC CASSFGQSYEQYF
. TRBJ1-4 . TRBV28 TGTGCCAGCAGGTTTAGTGGGGGGCCTAATGAAAAACTGTTTTTT CASRFSGGPNEKLFF
. TRBJ2-1 . TRBV7-2 TGTGCCAGCAGCTTGGCTGGGTCAGTCTACAATGAGCAGTTCTTC CASSLAGSVYNEQFF
. TRBJ2-2 . TRBV14 TGTGCCAGCAGCCACGGGGGCGGGAGGAACACCGGGGAGCTGTTTTTT CASSHGGGRNTGELFF
. TRBJ2-5 TRBD1 TRBV6-1 TGTGCCAGCAGTGACAGGGGGTGGCAAGAGACCCAGTACTTC CASSDRGWQETQYF
. TRBJ2-1 . TRBV4-2 TGTGCCAGCAGCCGAGTAGTGGAGGGAGAAGGGGGTGAGCAGTTCTTC CASSRVVEGEGGEQFF
. TRBJ2-3 . TRBV4-2 TGTGCCAGCAGAACAGGGTGGGGGCCAAGCACAGATACGCAGTATTTT CASRTGWGPSTDTQYF
. TRBJ2-5 . TRBV5-1 TGCGCCAGCAGACCCACCGGGACGCCGGAGGAGACCCAGTACTTC CASRPTGTPEETQYF
. TRBJ2-1 . TRBV29-1 TGCAGCGTTGAGGTCAGGGACTACAATGAGCAGTTCTTC CSVEVRDYNEQFF
. TRBJ2-3 TRBD2 TRBV29-1 TGCAGCGTTGATCTAGCGGGAGTGGGGCTGGGGCAGTATTTT CSVDLAGVGLGQYF
once TRBJ2-3 . TRBV27 TGTGCCAGCAGACAGGGTTGGGGTACGCAGTATTTT CASRQGWGTQYF
. TRBJ2-1 TRBD2 TRBV9 TGTGCCAGCAGCTCCGCAGGCGGGAGTACCTACAATGAGCAGTTCTTC CASSSAGGSTYNEQFF
. TRBJ2-3 . TRBV30 TGTGCCTGGGCCGGGACACCTCTCGCAGATACGCAGTATTTT CAWAGTPLADTQYF
once TRBJ1-5 . TRBV6-5 TGTGCCAGCAGTTACTCGAGTTGGGAGACTCAGCCCCAGCATTTT CASSYSSWETQPQHF
. TRBJ1-5 . TRBV6-4 TGTGCCAGCAGTGAATCCGCGGACGGTAGCAATCAGCCCCAGCATTTT CASSESADGSNQPQHF
. TRBJ2-1 . TRBV9 TGTGCCAGCAGCGGAACTGGATACAATGAGCAGTTCTTC CASSGTGYNEQFF
. TRBJ2-3 TRBD2 TRBV2 TGTGCCAGCAGGTATACTAGCGGGAGTTCAGATACGCAGTATTTT CASRYTSGSSDTQYF
. TRBJ2-7 TRBD1 TRBV5-4 TGTGCCAGCAGCCTCGGACAGGGCTTCTACGAGCAGTACTTC CASSLGQGFYEQYF
once TRBJ2-1 TRBD2 TRBV27 TGTGCCAGCAGTTTGCCGACTAGCCTGAAGGATGAGCAGTTCTTC CASSLPTSLKDEQFF
once TRBJ2-3 . TRBV4-2 TGTGCCAGCAGCCAGGTCGGAGCGTCAGATACGCAGTATTTT CASSQVGASDTQYF
. TRBJ2-1 . TRBV7-2 TGTGCCAGCAGCTTAAGTTCTGGAACCCTGTTCTTC CASSLSSGTLFF
few TRBJ2-3 TRBD2 TRBV4-1 TGCGCCAGCAGCCAAGAAAGTACGGCTAGCGGGATTGTAGATACGCAGTATTTT CASSQESTASGIVDTQYF
. TRBJ1-3 . TRBV18 TGTGCCAGCTCATCCGGACGGAGTGGAAACACCATATATTTT CASSSGRSGNTIYF
once TRBJ2-7 . TRBV27 TGTGCCAGCAGTTCGGCCGCTGCACGAGCCTACGAGCAGTACTTC CASSSAAARAYEQYF
. TRBJ2-7 . TRBV27 TGTGCCAGCAGTCTCCAGGGAGAGAAGTACGAGCAGTACTTC CASSLQGEKYEQYF
. TRBJ1-5 . TRBV6-1 TGTGCCAGCAGGACCCGAGGGAGGGATCAGCCCCAGCATTTT CASRTRGRDQPQHF
. TRBJ1-1 . TRBV2 TGTGCCAGCAGTGAAATGGGGATGAACACTGAAGCTTTCTTT CASSEMGMNTEAFF
. TRBJ1-1 . TRBV19 TGTGCCAGTAGTACCGGGTCCCAAGAGAACACTGAAGCTTTCTTT CASSTGSQENTEAFF
. TRBJ2-5 . TRBV15 TGTGCCACCAGCAGAGATAGGATACAAGAGACCCAGTACTTC CATSRDRIQETQYF
. TRBJ1-1 . TRBV5-1 TGCGCCAGCAGCTTGGTTCCTCAGTGGAACACTGAAGCTTTCTTT CASSLVPQWNTEAFF
. TRBJ1-1 . TRBV19 TGTGCCAGTACCACTCGGGGGATCTTTGGAGCTTTCTTT CASTTRGIFGAFF
. TRBJ2-3 TRBD2 TRBV5-6 TGTGCCAGCAGCAGGACTAGCGGGAGGCCTGATACGCAGTATTTT CASSRTSGRPDTQYF
few TRBJ1-3 TRBD1 TRBV18 TGTGCCAGCTCACGAGACAGGGGAGCTGGAAACACCATATATTTT CASSRDRGAGNTIYF
. TRBJ2-4 . TRBV5-6 TGTGCCAGCAGCTTGGATTCTAGCCTAGCCAAAAACATTCAGTACTTC CASSLDSSLAKNIQYF
. TRBJ2-6 . TRBV6-5 TGTGCCAGCAGTAGTGGATCTGGGGCCAACGTCCTGACTTTC CASSSGSGANVLTF
. TRBJ1-1 . TRBV30 TGTGCCTGGAGTGTACAGAACGGCCGGGGTGAAGCTTTCTTT CAWSVQNGRGEAFF
. TRBJ1-4 . TRBV28 TGTGCCAGCAGTCCCCGGGACATCGGACGGGAAAAACTGTTTTTT CASSPRDIGREKLFF
. TRBJ2-7 . TRBV2 TGTGCCAGCAGAGTGGACAGTTCCTACGAGCAGTACTTC CASRVDSSYEQYF
few TRBJ1-2 TRBD1 TRBV7-9 TGTGCCACCCCCGCCAGGGGGGGAGGCTACACCTTC CATPARGGGYTF
. TRBJ2-4 . TRBV19 TGTGCCAGTAGTATCCCAAATCGAAACATTCAGTACTTC CASSIPNRNIQYF
few TRBJ2-3 TRBD1 TRBV5-1 TGCGCCAGCAGCTTGGGACAGGGAAAAAAGACAGATACGCAGTATTTT CASSLGQGKKTDTQYF
. TRBJ1-5 . TRBV15 TGTGCCACCAGCCCCCGACAGCGCCATCAGCCCCAGCATTTT CATSPRQRHQPQHF
. TRBJ2-1 TRBD2 TRBV7-3 TGTGCCAGCAGCTTGGGGGAGGGCAAGAATGAGCAGTTCTTC CASSLGEGKNEQFF
. TRBJ1-4 . TRBV19 TGTGCCAGTAGCCCTAAGGAGGGGCAGCGGGAAAAACTGTTTTTT CASSPKEGQREKLFF
. TRBJ2-3 TRBD2 TRBV5-4 TGTGCCAGCAGCCTCGGACTAGCGGGAGGGCACCGGTTGGATACGCAGTATTTT CASSLGLAGGHRLDTQYF
. TRBJ2-1 TRBD2 TRBV5-4 TGTGCCAGCAGCTCGGGCGGGAGTTGGGATGAGCAGTTCTTC CASSSGGSWDEQFF
. TRBJ1-2 . TRBV6-6 TGTGCCAGCACCCGACCTGGAGGCTATGGCTACACCTTC CASTRPGGYGYTF
once TRBJ2-1 . TRBV5-1 TGCGCCAGCAGCTTGGAATCAGGCCCATCCGATGAGCAGTTCTTC CASSLESGPSDEQFF
once TRBJ2-7 . TRBV12-5 TGTGCTAGTGGTTTGGGCTACGAGCAGTACTTC CASGLGYEQYF
. TRBJ2-7 TRBD2 TRBV2 TGTGCCATGGGACTAGCGGGAGGGCCGGTAGAGGAGCAGTACTTC CAMGLAGGPVEEQYF
once TRBJ1-2 . TRBV28 TGTGCCAGCAGTTCCCAGCCGGGTCAGTATGGCTACACCTTC CASSSQPGQYGYTF
. TRBJ1-1 . TRBV5-8 TGTGCCAGCAGCTTGCGGGGGGCGAACACTGAAGCTTTCTTT CASSLRGANTEAFF
. TRBJ2-7 TRBD1 TRBV6-6 TGTGCCAGCAAGAGAGACAGGGGGTGGGACGAGCAGTACTTC CASKRDRGWDEQYF